The 21 T cell receptor beta chains in this list originate from one sample, sequenced in a study of Ad26.COV2.S vaccination and SARS-CoV-2 variants (dated by TCRdb to the early 2020s). Library generation was performed with the immunoSEQ multiplex PCR assay. In its TCRdb copy, this immuneACCESS table keeps in-frame sequences only and misses some clones. Where compared with another copy, unresolved V genes explain less than half of these, and the others have no known cause. The sample yields about 680,000 clones; approximately 88% were counted once. The ten largest clones take up 1.5% of the sample. Sample treatment or condition, as interpreted from the label and publication: roughly 18 received Ad26.COV2.S at low or high dose, single or two shots; roughly five received placebo; per-sample allocation not given. For vaccine and placebo recipients, the sequenced repertoires came from samples collected on day 63 after the first injection.

The starting material was peripheral blood, obtained in a trial of Ad26.COV2.S vaccine versus placebo. These receptors were taken from a person between 18 and 59 years old who received the Ad26.COV2.S COVID-19 vaccine or a placebo.

The genes are TRBV18 and TRBJ2-3; 8 bases match TRBD2. The CDR3 extends over 16 amino acids. CDR1 and CDR2 (germline): KGHSH, LQKENI. V was clipped by 3 bases and J by 6 bases; unmatched bases: 11. CDR3 bases: TGTGCCAGCTCACCCGGGAGGGGGAATATTTTGGATACGCAGTATTTT. Its translation: CASSPGRGNILDTQYF.

This clone was recorded only once. DNA for the CDR3: TGCGCCAGCAGCTCTGGCGGAGCACAAGAGACCCAGTACTTC. This codes for CASSSGGAQETQYF. This rearrangement joins TRBV5-1 to TRBJ2-5; no clear D gene. V was cut by 3 bases and J by 2 bases, with 11 bases left in between. Per germline, CDR1 SGHRS and CDR2 YFSETQ. The CDR3 extends over 14 amino acids.

The CDR3, as DNA: TGTGCCAGCAGTAGCTACGGGGACACTGAAGCTTTCTTT. As protein: CASSSYGDTEAFF. The chain carries TRBV28 and TRBJ1-1; D ambiguous. Trimming removed 5 bases from V and 3 bases from J, with 10 bases in between. CDR1 is MDHEN, CDR2 SYDVKM, per germline. This CDR3 is built from 13 residues.

The genes are TRBV5-1 and TRBJ2-4; the D call may be TRBD1 or TRBD2 (5 bases each). V lost 4 bases to trimming and J lost 0 bases, with 8 bases between them. CDR3 length: 14 amino acids. CDR1 SGHRS and CDR2 YFSETQ come from the germline V gene. CDR3 DNA: TGCGCCAGCAGCCCCGGGACAGCCAAAAACATTCAGTACTTC. Translation gives CASSPGTAKNIQYF.

This chain uses TRBV6-5 with TRBJ1-1; possible D gene TRBD1, 6 bases. The V gene lost 7 bases and the J gene lost 4 bases, with 16 bases spanning the gap. There are 14 residues in the CDR3. Germline CDR1 MNHEY, CDR2 SVGAGI. In DNA form, the CDR3 reads TGTGCCAGCAACTTCAACAGGGTGGGCACTGAAGCTTTCTTT. Translating gives CASNFNRVGTEAFF.

CDR3 loop: CSASMVGQETQYF. CDR3 nucleotides: TGCAGTGCTAGTATGGTGGGGCAAGAGACCCAGTACTTC. The chain employs TRBV20-1 and TRBJ2-5; D uncertain. The CDR3 is 13 residues long. V was trimmed by 3 bases and J by 2 bases, leaving 10 bases between them. Germline values: CDR1 DFQATT, CDR2 SNEGSKA (reference sequence).

The chain couples TRBV30 to TRBJ1-6; D is undetermined. The CDR3 spans 13 residues. CDR1 and CDR2 (germline): GTSNPN, SVGIG (reference sequence). V was trimmed by 2 bases and J by 9 bases, leaving 11 bases between them. The CDR3 reads CAWSRERTSPLHF. CDR3 DNA sequence: TGTGCCTGGAGTAGAGAGAGGACTTCACCCCTCCACTTT.

V gene TRBV9 combines with J gene TRBJ1-2; D is unresolved. The CDR3 extends over 12 amino acids. Trimming took off 3 bases at V and 0 bases at J, with 3 bases between the two ends. The germline V gene has CDR1 SGDLS and CDR2 YYNGEE. The CDR3 reads CASSAANYGYTF. For the CDR3, the DNA is TGTGCCAGCAGCGCCGCTAACTATGGCTACACCTTC.

This sequence joins TRBV2 and TRBJ2-7; maybe TRBD1 (6 bases). The CDR3 loop spans 15 amino acids. V was shortened by 2 bases and J by 5 bases, with 16 bases between the two germline ends. Germline CDR1 is SNHLY and CDR2 is FYNNEI. The CDR3 DNA sequence: TGTGCCAGCAGTGAAATACAGGGCCCCCCCAACGAGCAGTACTTC. It yields the protein CASSEIQGPPNEQYF. Full variable domain (missing parts from reference TRBV2 and TRBJ2-7): EPEVTQTPSHQVTQMGQEVILRCVPISNHLYFYWYRQILGQKVEFLVSFYNNEISEKSEIFDDQFSVERPDGSNFTLKIRSTKLEDSAMYFCASSEIQGPPNEQYFGPGTRLTVT.

This CDR3 is CASSYGRGSYEQYF. The CDR3 bases are TGTGCCAGCAGTTATGGGAGGGGTTCCTACGAGCAGTACTTC. The chain uses TRBV6-1 and TRBJ2-7, with TRBD2 matching over 7 bases. The germline gives CDR1 MNHNS, CDR2 SASEGT. The V segment lost 5 bases and the J segment 1 base; nucleotides outside the gene matches: 5. The CDR3 is made up of 14 amino acids.

Regarding this clone: Distinct nucleotide sequences in the sample also encode this CDR3. This chain links TRBV5-1 with TRBJ2-7; the D is unclear. Germline CDR1 and CDR2: SGHRS and YFSETQ. V lost 4 bases, J lost 2 bases, and 10 bases lay in between. This CDR3 comprises 13 residues. CDR3: CASSPTGAYEQYF. CDR3 in DNA: TGCGCCAGCAGCCCGACCGGAGCCTACGAGCAGTACTTC.

The V gene is TRBV7-2, the J gene TRBJ2-3; D gene ambiguous. CDR1 is SGHTA, CDR2 FQGNSA, per germline. Trimming removed 5 bases from V and 2 bases from J, with 8 bases in between. There are 13 residues in the CDR3. The CDR3 DNA sequence: TGTGCCAGCAGCACCGGGTCCACAGATACGCAGTATTTT. This codes for CASSTGSTDTQYF.

V is TRBV24-1 and J is TRBJ2-1; TRBD1 matches 10 bases. The germline V gene encodes CDR1 KGHDR and CDR2 SFDVKD. Trimming at V came to 4 bases and at J to 7 bases, leaving 3 bases not matched to a gene. The CDR3 totals 14 residues. CDR3 in DNA: TGTGCCACCAGTGAGACAGGGGGCTTTAATGAGCAGTTCTTC. It specifies CATSETGGFNEQFF.

The rearrangement links TRBV14 to TRBJ1-4, with D unresolved. The CDR3 is 14 amino acids. V gave up 3 bases and J gave up 4 bases, with 9 bases separating them. The germline CDR1 and CDR2 sequences are SGHDN and FVKESK. In nucleotides, the CDR3 is TGTGCCAGCAGCCATAAGGCCTTTAATGAAAAACTGTTTTTT. Amino acid sequence: CASSHKAFNEKLFF.

The chain couples TRBV27 to TRBJ2-3; the match to TRBD1 covers 9 bases. Germline V lookup: CDR1 MNHEY, CDR2 SMNVEV (reference sequence). After removal of 11 bases from V and 3 bases from J, the junction contained 6 bases not matched to a gene. This CDR3 spans 13 amino acids. In nucleotides, the CDR3 is TGTGCCGCCGGGACAGGGAAAACAGATACGCAGTATTTT. It is translated as CAAGTGKTDTQYF.

This clone has a handful of counts. The chain has TRBV24-1 and TRBJ1-5, with D possibly matching TRBD1 (5 bases). Germline-derived CDR1 and CDR2 are KGHDR and SFDVKD. Trimming took off 5 bases at V and 7 bases at J, with 14 bases between the two ends. The CDR3 covers 14 residues. The CDR3 is CATSGGDLLQPQHF. CDR3 DNA: TGTGCCACCAGTGGAGGGGACCTCCTACAGCCCCAGCATTTT.

The chain uses TRBV2 and TRBJ2-3; D perhaps matches TRBD1 (5 bases). V shed 8 bases and J shed 4 bases, with 13 bases lying between them. There are 13 residues in the CDR3. Per germline, CDR1 SNHLY and CDR2 FYNNEI. The CDR3 region is CASLAQGSDTQYF. The CDR3 nucleotides read TGTGCCAGCCTTGCTCAGGGCTCAGATACGCAGTATTTT.

In DNA form, the CDR3 reads TGTGCCAGTAGTATGGTCGCAGGTGAGCAGTTCTTC. As protein: CASSMVAGEQFF. The V call is TRBV19, the J call TRBJ2-1; D not certain. The V gene lost 3 bases and the J gene lost 9 bases, with 9 bases spanning the gap. In germline, CDR1 is LNHDA, CDR2 SQIVND (reference sequence). The CDR3 loop spans 12 amino acids.

The chain joins TRBV4-1 to TRBJ1-1; 7 bases align to TRBD1. Germline V lookup: CDR1 MGHRA, CDR2 YSYEKL. Germline trimming cut 2 bases from V and 5 bases from J; bases unmatched to any gene: 5. This CDR3 has 14 amino acids. The CDR3 spells CASSQQGVYTEAFF. CDR3 coding DNA: TGCGCCAGCAGCCAACAGGGGGTCTATACTGAAGCTTTCTTT.

The DNA of the CDR3 is TGTGCCAGCAGTTTAGCGGGAGGCCTCTCCTACGAGCAGTACTTC. This translates into CASSLAGGLSYEQYF. V and J are TRBV6-5 and TRBJ2-7, with 10 bases identical to TRBD2. Germline CDR1 reads MNHEY; CDR2 reads SVGAGI. This CDR3 is built from 15 residues. The trim removed 4 bases at V and 0 bases at J, leaving 3 bases unmatched.

This clone was seen only a few times. The chain combines TRBV5-1 with TRBJ2-6, with D unresolved. This CDR3 region has 15 residues. The V end lost 4 bases, the J end lost 0 bases, and 8 bases lay between the germline ends. Germline V CDR1 and CDR2: SGHRS, YFSETQ. This CDR3 reads CASSLSASGANVLTF. The CDR3 DNA is TGCGCCAGCAGCCTCTCGGCCTCTGGGGCCAACGTCCTGACTTTC.